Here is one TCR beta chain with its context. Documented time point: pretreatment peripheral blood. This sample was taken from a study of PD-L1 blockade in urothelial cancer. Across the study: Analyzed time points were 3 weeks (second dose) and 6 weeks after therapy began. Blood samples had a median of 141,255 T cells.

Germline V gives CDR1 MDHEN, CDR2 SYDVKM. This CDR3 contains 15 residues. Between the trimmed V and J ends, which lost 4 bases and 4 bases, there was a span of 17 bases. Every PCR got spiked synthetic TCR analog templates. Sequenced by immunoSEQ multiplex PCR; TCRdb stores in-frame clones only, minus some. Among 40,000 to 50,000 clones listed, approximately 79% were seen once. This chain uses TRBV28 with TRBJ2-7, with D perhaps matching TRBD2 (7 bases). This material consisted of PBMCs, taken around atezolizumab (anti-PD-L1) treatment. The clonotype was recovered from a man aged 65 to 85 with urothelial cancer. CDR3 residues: CASSYSSAGAYEQYF. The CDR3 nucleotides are TGTGCCAGCAGTTATTCTTCGGCGGGGGCGTACGAGCAGTACTTC.